The table lists the clone carrying this TCR beta chain with a few counts. Its antigen is unknown. A much more abundant neighbour one base away suggests this may be a read error. This entry belongs to a study of regulatory T cells in long-lasting Graves disease. Investigators prepared the TCR beta libraries by applying iRepertoire HTBI primers and Arm-PCR of CDR3 regions. TCRdb itself ran the multiplex PCR reads through MiXCR, one entry per CDR3 protein. The data show some 350,000 distinct CDR3 sequences, about 16% seen once. Sample time point: newly diagnosed GD, antithyroid drugs for less than 3 months. RNA from PBMCs was the source of the TCR library. Tubes containing EDTA received about 9.7 milliliters of drawn peripheral blood. General observations from the study: TCR diversity was lower in persistent Graves' patients (versus newly diagnosed ones).

The same specimen was also included in a second study, on T cells in Graves' hyperthyroidism and ophthalmopathy.

The clonotype comes from a woman under 30 with Graves disease. Sequenced material: peripheral blood mononuclear cells (PBMCs), taken at new diagnosis, from a patient treated with antithyroid drugs.

The CDR3 DNA reads TGTGCCAGCAGTGAAGGAAGGGTATCGGGCGATGAGCAGTTCTTC. It specifies CASSEGRVSGDEQFF. The chain has TRBV2 and TRBJ2-1; D is uncertain. Trimming took off 1 base at V and 8 bases at J, with 15 bases between the two ends. The CDR3 has 15 amino acids. Germline values: CDR1 SNHLY, CDR2 FYNNEI.